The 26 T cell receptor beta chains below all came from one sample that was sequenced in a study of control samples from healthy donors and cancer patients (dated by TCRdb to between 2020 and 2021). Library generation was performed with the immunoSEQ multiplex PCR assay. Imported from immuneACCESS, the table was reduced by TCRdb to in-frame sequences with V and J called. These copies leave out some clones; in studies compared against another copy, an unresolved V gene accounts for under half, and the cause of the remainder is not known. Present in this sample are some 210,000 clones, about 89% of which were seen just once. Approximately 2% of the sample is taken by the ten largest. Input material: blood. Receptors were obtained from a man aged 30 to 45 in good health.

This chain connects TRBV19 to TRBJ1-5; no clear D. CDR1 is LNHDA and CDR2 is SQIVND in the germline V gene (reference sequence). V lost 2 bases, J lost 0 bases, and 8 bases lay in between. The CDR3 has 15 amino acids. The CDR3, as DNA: TGTGCCAGTAGTATAAGCCCGAGTAGCAATCAGCCCCAGCATTTT. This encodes CASSISPSSNQPQHF.

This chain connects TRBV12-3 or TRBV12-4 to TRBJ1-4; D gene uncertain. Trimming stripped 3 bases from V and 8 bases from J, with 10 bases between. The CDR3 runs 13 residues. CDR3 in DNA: TGTGCCAGCAGTTTTTCAGGTAGCGAAAAACTGTTTTTT. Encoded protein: CASSFSGSEKLFF.

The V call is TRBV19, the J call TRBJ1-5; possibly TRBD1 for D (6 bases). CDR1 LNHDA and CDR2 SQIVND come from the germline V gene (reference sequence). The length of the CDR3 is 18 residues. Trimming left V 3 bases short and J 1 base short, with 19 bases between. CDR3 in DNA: TGTGCCAGTAGTATGGCTGCAACAGGGTCGATAAGCAATCAGCCCCAGCATTTT. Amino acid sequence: CASSMAATGSISNQPQHF.

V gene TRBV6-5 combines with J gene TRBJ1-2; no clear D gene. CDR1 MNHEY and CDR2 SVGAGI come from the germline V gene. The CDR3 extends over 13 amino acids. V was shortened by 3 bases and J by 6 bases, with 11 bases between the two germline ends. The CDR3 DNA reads TGTGCCAGCAGTTATGGCAGGAAGGATGGCTACACCTTC. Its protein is CASSYGRKDGYTF.

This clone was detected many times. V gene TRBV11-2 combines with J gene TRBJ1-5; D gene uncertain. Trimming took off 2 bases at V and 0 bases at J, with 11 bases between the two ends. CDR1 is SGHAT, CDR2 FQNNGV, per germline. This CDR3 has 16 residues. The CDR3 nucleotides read TGTGCCAGCAGCTTAAGTTCTGGCGCTAGCAATCAGCCCCAGCATTTT. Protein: CASSLSSGASNQPQHF.

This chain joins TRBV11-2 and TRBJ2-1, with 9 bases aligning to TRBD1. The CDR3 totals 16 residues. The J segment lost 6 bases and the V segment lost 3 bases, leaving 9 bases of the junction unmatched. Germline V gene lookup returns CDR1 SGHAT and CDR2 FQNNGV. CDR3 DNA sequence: TGTGCCAGCAGCTTCCGTAGAACGGGACAGGGCAATGAGCAGTTCTTC. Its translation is CASSFRRTGQGNEQFF.

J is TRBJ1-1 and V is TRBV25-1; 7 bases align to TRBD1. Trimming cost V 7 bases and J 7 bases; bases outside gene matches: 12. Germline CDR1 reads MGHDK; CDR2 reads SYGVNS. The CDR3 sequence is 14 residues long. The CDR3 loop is CASIPGQRSNEAFF. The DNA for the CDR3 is TGTGCCAGCATCCCGGGACAGCGATCAAATGAAGCTTTCTTT.

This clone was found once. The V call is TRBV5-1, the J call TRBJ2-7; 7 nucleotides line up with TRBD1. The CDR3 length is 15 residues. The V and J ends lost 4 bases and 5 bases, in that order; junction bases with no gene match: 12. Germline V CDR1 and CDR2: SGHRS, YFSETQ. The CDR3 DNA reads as TGCGCCAGCAGCGTAGGGGGCGCAGGCCTAAACGAGCAGTACTTC. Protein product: CASSVGGAGLNEQYF.

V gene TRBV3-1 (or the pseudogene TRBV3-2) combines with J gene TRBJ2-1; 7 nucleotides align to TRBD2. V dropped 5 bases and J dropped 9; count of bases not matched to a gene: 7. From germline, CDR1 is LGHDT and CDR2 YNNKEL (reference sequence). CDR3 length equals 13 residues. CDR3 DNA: TGTGCCAGCAGCGGCTGGGGGGGGACTGAGCAGTTCTTC. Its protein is CASSGWGGTEQFF.

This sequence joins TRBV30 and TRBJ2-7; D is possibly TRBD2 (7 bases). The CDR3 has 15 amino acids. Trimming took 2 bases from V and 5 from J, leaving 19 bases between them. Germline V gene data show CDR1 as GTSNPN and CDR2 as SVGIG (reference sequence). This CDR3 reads CAWSFPGRGADEQYF. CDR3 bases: TGTGCCTGGAGTTTCCCCGGACGGGGGGCCGACGAGCAGTACTTC.

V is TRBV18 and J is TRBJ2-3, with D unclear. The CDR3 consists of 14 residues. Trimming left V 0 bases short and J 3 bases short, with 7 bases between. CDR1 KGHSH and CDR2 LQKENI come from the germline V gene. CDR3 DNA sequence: TGTGCCAGCTCACCACCGATTGTGACAGATACGCAGTATTTT. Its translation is CASSPPIVTDTQYF.

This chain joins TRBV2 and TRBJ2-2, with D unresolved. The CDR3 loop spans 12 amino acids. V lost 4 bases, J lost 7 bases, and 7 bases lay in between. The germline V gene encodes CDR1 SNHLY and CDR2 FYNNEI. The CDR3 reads CASSGQVGELFF. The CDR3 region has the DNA TGTGCCAGCAGTGGGCAAGTCGGGGAGCTGTTTTTT. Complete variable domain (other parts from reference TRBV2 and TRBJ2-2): EPEVTQTPSHQVTQMGQEVILRCVPISNHLYFYWYRQILGQKVEFLVSFYNNEISEKSEIFDDQFSVERPDGSNFTLKIRSTKLEDSAMYFCASSGQVGELFFGEGSRLTVL.

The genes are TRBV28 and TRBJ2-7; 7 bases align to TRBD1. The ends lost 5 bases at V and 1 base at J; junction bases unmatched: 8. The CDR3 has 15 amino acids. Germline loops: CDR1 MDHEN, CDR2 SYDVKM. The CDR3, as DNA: TGTGCCAGCAGTCCACAGGGGTCTCGGTCCTACGAGCAGTACTTC. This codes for CASSPQGSRSYEQYF.

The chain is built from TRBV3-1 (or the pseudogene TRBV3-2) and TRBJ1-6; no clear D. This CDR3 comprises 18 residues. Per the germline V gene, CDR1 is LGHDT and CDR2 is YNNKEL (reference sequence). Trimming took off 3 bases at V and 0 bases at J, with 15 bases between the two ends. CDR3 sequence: CASSQSRRIDSYNSPLHF. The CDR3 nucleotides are TGTGCCAGCAGCCAGTCAAGGCGTATTGACTCCTATAATTCACCCCTCCACTTT.

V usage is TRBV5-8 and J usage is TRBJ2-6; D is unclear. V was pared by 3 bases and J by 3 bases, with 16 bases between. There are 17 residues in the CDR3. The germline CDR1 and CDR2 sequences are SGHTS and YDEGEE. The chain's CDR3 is CASSSVWFAYGANVLTF. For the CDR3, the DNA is TGTGCCAGCAGCTCGGTCTGGTTTGCTTATGGGGCCAACGTCCTGACTTTC. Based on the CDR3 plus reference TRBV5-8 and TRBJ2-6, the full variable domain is EAGVTQSPTHLIKTRGQQATLRCSPISGHTSVYWYQQALGLGLQFLLWYDEGEERNRGNFPPRFSGRQFPNYSSELNVNALELEDSALYLCASSSVWFAYGANVLTFGAGSRLTVL.

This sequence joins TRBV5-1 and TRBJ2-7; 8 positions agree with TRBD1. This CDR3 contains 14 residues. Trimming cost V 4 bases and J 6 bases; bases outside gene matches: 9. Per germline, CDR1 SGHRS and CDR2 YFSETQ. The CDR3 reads CASSLGDRLFEQYF. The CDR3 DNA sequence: TGCGCCAGCAGCCTCGGGGACAGGCTCTTCGAGCAGTACTTC. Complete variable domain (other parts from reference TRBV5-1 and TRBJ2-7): KAGVTQTPRYLIKTRGQQVTLSCSPISGHRSVSWYQQTPGQGLQFLFEYFSETQRNKGNFPGRFSGRQFSNSRSEMNVSTLELGDSALYLCASSLGDRLFEQYFGPGTRLTVT.

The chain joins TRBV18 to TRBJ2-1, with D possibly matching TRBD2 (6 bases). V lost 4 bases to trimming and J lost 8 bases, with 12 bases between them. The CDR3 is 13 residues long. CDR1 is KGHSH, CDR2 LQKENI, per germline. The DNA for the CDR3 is TGTGCCAGCTCACAAGTCCCGGGGGATGAGCAGTTCTTC. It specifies CASSQVPGDEQFF. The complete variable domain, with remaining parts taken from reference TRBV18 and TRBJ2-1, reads NAGVMQNPRHLVRRRGQEARLRCSPMKGHSHVYWYRQLPEEGLKFMVYLQKENIIDESGMPKERFSAEFPKEGPSILRIQQVVRGDSAAYFCASSQVPGDEQFFGPGTRLTVL.

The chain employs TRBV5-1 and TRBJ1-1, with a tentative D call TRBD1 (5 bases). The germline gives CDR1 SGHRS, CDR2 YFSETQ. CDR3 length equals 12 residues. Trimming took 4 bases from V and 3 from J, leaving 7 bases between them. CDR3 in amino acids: CASSPGHTEAFF. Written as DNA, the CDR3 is TGCGCCAGCAGCCCGGGACACACTGAAGCTTTCTTT.

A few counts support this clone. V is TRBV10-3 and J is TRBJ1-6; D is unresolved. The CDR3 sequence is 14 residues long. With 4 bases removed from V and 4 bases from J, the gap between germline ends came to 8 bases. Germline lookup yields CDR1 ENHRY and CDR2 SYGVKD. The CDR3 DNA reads TGTGCCATCAGTGTTCAGGAGTATAATTCACCCCTCCACTTT. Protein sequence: CAISVQEYNSPLHF.

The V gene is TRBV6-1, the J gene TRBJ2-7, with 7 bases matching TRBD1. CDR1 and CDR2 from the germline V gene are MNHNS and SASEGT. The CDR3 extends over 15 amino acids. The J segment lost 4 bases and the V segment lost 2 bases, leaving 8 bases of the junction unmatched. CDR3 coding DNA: TGTGCCAGCAGTGAATCCCCCGGGACAGCTTACGAGCAGTACTTC. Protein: CASSESPGTAYEQYF.

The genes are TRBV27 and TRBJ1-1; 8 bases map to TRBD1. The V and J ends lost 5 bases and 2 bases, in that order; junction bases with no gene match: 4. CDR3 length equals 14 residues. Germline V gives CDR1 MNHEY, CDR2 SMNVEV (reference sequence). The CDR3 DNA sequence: TGTGCCAGCAGTAGGGACAGGCAAAACACTGAAGCTTTCTTT. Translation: CASSRDRQNTEAFF.

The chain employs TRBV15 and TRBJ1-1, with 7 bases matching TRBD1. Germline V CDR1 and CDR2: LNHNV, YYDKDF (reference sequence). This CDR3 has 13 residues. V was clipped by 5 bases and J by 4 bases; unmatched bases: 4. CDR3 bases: TGTGCCACCAGCCAGGGGGGGGCCACTGAAGCTTTCTTT. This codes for CATSQGGATEAFF. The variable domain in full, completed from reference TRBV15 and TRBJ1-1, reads DAMVIQNPRYQVTQFGKPVTLSCSQTLNHNVMYWYQQKSSQAPKLLFHYYDKDFNNEADTPDNFQSRRPNTSFCFLDIRSPGLGDTAMYLCATSQGGATEAFFGQGTRLTVV.

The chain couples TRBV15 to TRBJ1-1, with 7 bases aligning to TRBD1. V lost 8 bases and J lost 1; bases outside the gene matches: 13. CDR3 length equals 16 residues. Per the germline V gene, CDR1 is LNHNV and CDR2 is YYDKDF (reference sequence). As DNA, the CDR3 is TGTGCCACCTATCCAGGGGGGCCCTCGTCGAACACTGAAGCTTTCTTT. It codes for CATYPGGPSSNTEAFF. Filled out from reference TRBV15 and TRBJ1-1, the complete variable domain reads DAMVIQNPRYQVTQFGKPVTLSCSQTLNHNVMYWYQQKSSQAPKLLFHYYDKDFNNEADTPDNFQSRRPNTSFCFLDIRSPGLGDTAMYLCATYPGGPSSNTEAFFGQGTRLTVV.

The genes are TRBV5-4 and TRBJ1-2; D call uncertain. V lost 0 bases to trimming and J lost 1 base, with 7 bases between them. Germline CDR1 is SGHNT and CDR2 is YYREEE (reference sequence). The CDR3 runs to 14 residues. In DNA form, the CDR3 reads TGTGCCAGCAGCTTGGACGGGAATAACTATGGCTACACCTTC. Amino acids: CASSLDGNNYGYTF.

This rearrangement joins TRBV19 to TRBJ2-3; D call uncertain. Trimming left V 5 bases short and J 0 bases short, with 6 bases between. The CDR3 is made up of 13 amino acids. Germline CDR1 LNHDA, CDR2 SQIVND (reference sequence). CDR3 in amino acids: CASSFSSTDTQYF. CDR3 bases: TGTGCCAGTAGTTTCTCTAGCACAGATACGCAGTATTTT.

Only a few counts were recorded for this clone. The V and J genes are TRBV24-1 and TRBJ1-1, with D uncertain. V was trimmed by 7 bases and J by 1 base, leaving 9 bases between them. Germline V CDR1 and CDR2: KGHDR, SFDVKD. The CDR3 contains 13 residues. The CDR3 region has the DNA TGTGCCACCAGAGATGATTGGAACACTGAAGCTTTCTTT. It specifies CATRDDWNTEAFF.